These T cell receptor beta chains were read from a single sample in a study of T cell repertoires in cytomegalovirus infection. TCRdb reprocessed the reads via MiXCR and lists one record per CDR3 protein. The sample shows approximately 910,000 distinct CDR3 sequences, around 32% of them seen only once. The antigens for these receptors are not known. The source material was cultured CD8+ T cells from PBMCs, sampled from culture after CMV antigen stimulation. The receptors were gathered from a human donor in good health (CMV status not recorded). Some clones in this sample may be carry-over from other donors' samples. Each CDR3 is given with its conserved first and last residue. D genes are given only for firm matches. Rows give clone size only sometimes, using once, few, many, or a class for an expanded clone.

d_gene	abundance	v_gene	j_gene	len	CDR3aa	CDR3nt
NA	few	TRBV4-1	TRBJ1-1	14	CASSQVPPGDEAFF	TGCGCCAGCAGCCAAGTGCCCCCCGGGGATGAAGCTTTCTTT
NA	NA	TRBV5-6	TRBJ1-2	17	CASSLAKVRGEYYGYTF	TGTGCCAGCAGCTTGGCGAAAGTTAGGGGAGAGTACTATGGCTACACCTTC
TRBD1	NA	TRBV12-3/TRBV12-4	TRBJ2-2	16	CASTRTGGSDTGELFF	TGTGCCAGCACTAGAACAGGGGGGTCGGACACCGGGGAGCTGTTTTTT
NA	NA	TRBV6-2/TRBV6-3	TRBJ1-1	10	CAAGSPEAFF	TGTGCCGCCGGTTCGCCTGAAGCTTTCTTT
TRBD2	NA	TRBV19	TRBJ2-5	16	CASSIGSRGGPGTQYF	TGTGCCAGTAGTATAGGGAGCCGCGGGGGTCCCGGGACCCAGTACTTC
NA	NA	TRBV6-6	TRBJ1-6	12	CANSYPGRGSHF	TGTGCCAACAGTTACCCGGGGAGAGGGAGCCACTTT
NA	few	TRBV14	TRBJ2-2	17	CASSQPLFGLGTGELFF	TGTGCCAGCAGCCAGCCCCTGTTCGGGCTTGGGACCGGGGAGCTGTTTTTT
NA	many	TRBV7-9	TRBJ1-4	17	CASSLRGVPGANEKLFF	TGTGCCAGCAGCCTCCGTGGGGTCCCCGGGGCTAATGAAAAACTGTTTTTT
NA	NA	TRBV5-4	TRBJ2-2	12	CASSQGDGELFF	TGTGCCAGCAGCCAAGGGGACGGGGAGCTGTTTTTT
NA	few	TRBV7-2	TRBJ1-4	17	CASSLGSAGLNLVKLFF	TGTGCCAGCAGCTTAGGGTCGGCCGGGCTGAACCTGGTAAAACTGTTTTTT
NA	NA	TRBV4-2	TRBJ2-1	16	CASSLRRRGQYNEQFF	TGTGCCAGCAGCCTGCGTCGGCGGGGCCAGTACAATGAGCAGTTCTTC
NA	NA	TRBV3-1	TRBJ2-1	14	CASSPGPLDNEQFF	TGTGCCAGCAGCCCGGGACCATTAGACAATGAGCAGTTCTTC
TRBD1	NA	TRBV7-8	TRBJ2-5	13	CASSKGTGETQYF	TGTGCCAGCAGCAAGGGGACAGGCGAGACCCAGTACTTC
NA	few	TRBV7-9	TRBJ1-1	11	CASSSEVEAFF	TGTGCCAGCAGCTCCGAGGTTGAAGCTTTCTTT
TRBD1	few	TRBV7-9	TRBJ2-7	15	CASSLAIDGYRGQYF	TGTGCCAGCAGCTTAGCGATTGACGGGTACAGGGGGCAGTACTTC
NA	many	TRBV7-6	TRBJ2-1	17	CASSFTWGESGDNEQFF	TGTGCCAGCAGCTTTACTTGGGGGGAATCCGGGGACAATGAGCAGTTCTTC
TRBD1	few	TRBV15	TRBJ2-1	16	CATSPDRGRSYNEQFF	TGTGCCACCAGCCCTGACAGGGGACGCTCCTACAATGAGCAGTTCTTC
TRBD1	NA	TRBV12-3/TRBV12-4	TRBJ2-6	18	CASSGAGQAISGANVLTF	TGTGCCAGCTCGGGGGCGGGACAGGCTATCTCTGGGGCCAACGTCCTGACTTTC
TRBD2	many	TRBV7-2	TRBJ2-1	11	CATKAGNEQFF	TGTGCCACCAAAGCGGGGAATGAGCAGTTCTTC
TRBD2	few	TRBV7-9	TRBJ2-2	16	CASSREGSPNTGELFF	TGTGCCAGCAGCCGGGAGGGGTCCCCGAACACCGGGGAGCTGTTTTTT
NA	few	TRBV19	TRBJ2-6	13	CASSIDGANVLTF	TGTGCCAGTAGTATAGACGGGGCCAACGTCCTGACTTTC
NA	NA	TRBV2	TRBJ2-3	14	CASSGEDSTDTQYF	TGTGCCAGCAGTGGGGAGGATTCGACAGATACGCAGTATTTT
NA	few	TRBV4-3	TRBJ1-1	15	CASSRDSGVATEAFF	TGCGCCAGCAGCCGAGACAGTGGGGTTGCGACTGAAGCTTTCTTT
TRBD2	once	TRBV7-4	TRBJ2-2	17	CASSRTSGGPRTGELFF	TGTGCCAGCAGCCGCACTAGCGGGGGACCGCGAACCGGGGAGCTGTTTTTT
NA	NA	TRBV2	TRBJ1-1	13	CASSGLGNTEAFF	TGTGCCAGCAGTGGTTTAGGGAACACTGAAGCTTTCTTT
TRBD2	NA	TRBV27	TRBJ2-1	17	CASSLTLGLAGVNEQFF	TGTGCCAGCAGTTTAACCCTGGGACTAGCGGGGGTCAATGAGCAGTTCTTC
NA	NA	TRBV3-1	TRBJ2-2	16	CASSQEGLPNTGELFF	TGTGCCAGCAGCCAAGAAGGACTACCGAACACCGGGGAGCTGTTTTTT
NA	many	TRBV7-2	TRBJ2-3	16	CASSLEFQTITDTQYF	TGTGCCAGCAGCTTAGAATTCCAGACCATCACAGATACGCAGTATTTT
NA	NA	TRBV4-1	TRBJ1-4	16	CASSPTGFATNEKLFF	TGCGCCAGCAGCCCGACAGGTTTTGCAACTAATGAAAAACTGTTTTTT
NA	many	TRBV20-1	TRBJ1-2	13	CSASGREPDGYTF	TGCAGTGCTAGCGGCAGGGAACCGGATGGCTACACCTTC
NA	NA	TRBV5-6	TRBJ1-1	13	CASSLGGRPEAFF	TGTGCCAGCAGCTTGGGAGGGAGACCTGAAGCTTTCTTT
NA	NA	TRBV12-3/TRBV12-4	TRBJ1-5	14	CASSQASGVQPQHF	TGTGCCAGCAGCCAAGCGAGTGGGGTTCAGCCCCAGCATTTT
TRBD1	few	TRBV4-1	TRBJ1-2	16	CASSHPGQGVGYGYTF	TGCGCCAGCAGCCATCCGGGACAGGGGGTAGGGTATGGCTACACCTTC
NA	many	TRBV7-8	TRBJ2-1	17	CASSLAYGAYSYNEQFF	TGTGCCAGCAGCTTAGCGTACGGGGCCTACTCCTACAATGAGCAGTTCTTC
NA	many	TRBV7-9	TRBJ1-4	16	CASSLRQPAANEKLFF	TGTGCCAGCAGCTTACGGCAGCCTGCGGCTAATGAAAAACTGTTTTTT